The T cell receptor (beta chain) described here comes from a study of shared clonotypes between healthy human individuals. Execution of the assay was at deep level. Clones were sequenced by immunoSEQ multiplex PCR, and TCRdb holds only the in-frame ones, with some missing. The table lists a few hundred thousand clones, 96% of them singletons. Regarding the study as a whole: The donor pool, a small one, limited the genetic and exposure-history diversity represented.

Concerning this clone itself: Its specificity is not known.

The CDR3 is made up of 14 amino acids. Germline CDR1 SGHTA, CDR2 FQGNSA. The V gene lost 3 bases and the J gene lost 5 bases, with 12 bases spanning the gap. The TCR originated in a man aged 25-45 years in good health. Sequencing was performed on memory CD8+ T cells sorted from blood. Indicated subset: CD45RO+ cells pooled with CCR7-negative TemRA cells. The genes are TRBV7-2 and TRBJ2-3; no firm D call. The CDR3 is CASSFLVSRDTQYF. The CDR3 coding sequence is TGTGCCAGCAGCTTCTTGGTCTCGAGAGATACGCAGTATTTT.